Each of the 13 T cell receptor beta chains below was sequenced from the same sample in a study of naive and memory T cell subsets. Both TRBC1 and TRBC2 were covered by a beta constant-region primer of two equimolar oligonucleotides. Using its own MiXCR run on the UMI-ligation and nested PCR reads, TCRdb lists one record per CDR3 protein. Altogether about 90,000 distinct CDR3 sequences are present, more than 6.5% being singletons, with the ten largest covering 1.6%. Sequenced material: central memory CD4+ T cells from blood. The receptor set was obtained from a human donor in good health.

The chain employs TRBV2 and TRBJ1-6, with D unresolved. The V end lost 7 bases, the J end lost 4 bases, and 8 bases lay between the germline ends. CDR3 length: 13 amino acids. Germline V lookup: CDR1 SNHLY, CDR2 FYNNEI. CDR3 DNA sequence: TGTGCCAGCACCCGGAATTATAATTCACCCCTCCACTTT. Amino acids: CASTRNYNSPLHF.

This clonotype came up many times. This chain joins TRBV2 and TRBJ2-1; 7 nucleotides line up with TRBD2. The CDR3 runs to 15 residues. Germline values: CDR1 SNHLY, CDR2 FYNNEI. The trim removed 3 bases at V and 12 bases at J, leaving 14 bases unmatched. The CDR3 bases are TGTGCCAGCAGTGACCGGCGCTCTAGCGGCAAGTGGCAGTTCTTC. Translating it yields CASSDRRSSGKWQFF.

The sample holds many counts of this clonotype. The rearrangement uses TRBV20-1 and TRBJ2-3, with D perhaps TRBD1 or TRBD2 (6 bases each). The CDR3 consists of 11 residues. The V and J ends lost 8 bases and 4 bases respectively, with 10 bases between them. CDR1 is DFQATT, CDR2 SNEGSKA, per germline (reference sequence). CDR3 sequence reads: CSPGGADTQYF. In DNA, the CDR3 is TGCAGTCCCGGGGGCGCAGATACGCAGTATTTT.

This chain links TRBV2 with TRBJ1-6; D not resolved. V was trimmed by 1 base and J by 10 bases, leaving 11 bases between them. The CDR3 contains 14 residues. CDR1 and CDR2 from the germline V gene are SNHLY and FYNNEI. CDR3 DNA sequence: TGTGCCAGCAGTGAAGAACGGTCCGGGTCACCCCTCCACTTT. Translated, it gives CASSEERSGSPLHF.

This clonotype was counted a single time. The J gene is TRBJ2-1, the V gene TRBV5-6; 9 positions agree with TRBD2. This CDR3 is built from 16 residues. CDR1 and CDR2 from the germline V gene are SGHDT and YYEEEE. With V trimmed by 0 bases and J by 5 bases, 6 bases remained unmatched. This CDR3 reads CASSLAVLAGNNEQFF. The CDR3 DNA is TGTGCCAGCAGCTTGGCCGTTCTAGCGGGGAACAATGAGCAGTTCTTC.

V gene TRBV27 combines with J gene TRBJ2-1; 10 nucleotides match TRBD2. J was trimmed by 8 bases and V by 6 bases; bases with no gene match: 13. This CDR3 is built from 16 residues. Germline CDR1 and CDR2: MNHEY and SMNVEV (reference sequence). The CDR3: CASRPRIAGGRDEQFF. The CDR3 coding sequence is TGTGCCAGCAGACCGAGGATAGCGGGGGGCCGAGATGAGCAGTTCTTC.

This chain connects TRBV11-3 to TRBJ2-1, with no clear D. Germline loops: CDR1 SGHNT, CDR2 YENEEA. V was trimmed by 4 bases and J by 13 bases, leaving 17 bases between them. The CDR3 covers 13 residues. CDR3 DNA: TGTGCCAGCAGCTCCCTAAACAATAAACGACAGTTCTTC. This gives the protein CASSSLNNKRQFF.

This clonotype was observed at least ten times. V usage is TRBV14 and J usage is TRBJ2-6; D gene uncertain. This CDR3 comprises 16 residues. Trimming pared 2 bases from V and 0 bases from J, leaving 8 bases between. The germline gives CDR1 SGHDN, CDR2 FVKESK. The CDR3 region has the DNA TGTGCCAGCAGCCAACCCATTCACTCTGGGGCCAACGTCCTGACTTTC. Its protein is CASSQPIHSGANVLTF.

This clonotype appeared a few times. The genes are TRBV6-1 and TRBJ1-1; no firm D call. V lost 5 bases and J 2 bases, leaving 9 bases between the germline ends. The length of the CDR3 is 13 residues. Germline V lookup: CDR1 MNHNS, CDR2 SASEGT. In DNA, the CDR3 is TGTGCCAGCAGTACAGACCTAAACACTGAAGCTTTCTTT. Its protein is CASSTDLNTEAFF.

The rearrangement uses TRBV7-2 and TRBJ2-3, with TRBD2 matching over 7 bases. CDR1 and CDR2 (germline): SGHTA, FQGNSA. The CDR3 length is 14 residues. V lost 4 bases, J lost 4 bases, and 5 bases stayed unmatched. The CDR3: CASSSRAGSDTQYF. DNA of the CDR3: TGTGCCAGCAGCTCTCGAGCGGGGTCAGATACGCAGTATTTT.

This rearrangement joins TRBV18 to TRBJ2-4; a weak D match, TRBD2 (6 bases). Germline CDR1 is KGHSH and CDR2 is LQKENI. The CDR3 runs to 14 residues. Trimming removed 6 bases at V and 3 bases at J, with 12 bases between. This chain's CDR3 is CASSSPGLKNIQYF. In DNA form, the CDR3 reads TGTGCCAGCTCTTCTCCGGGACTCAAAAACATTCAGTACTTC.

Many counts were recorded for this clonotype. V gene TRBV7-9 combines with J gene TRBJ1-4; unclear D gene. Germline lookup yields CDR1 SEHNR and CDR2 FQNEAQ (reference sequence). V lost 4 bases, J lost 8 bases, and 17 bases lay in between. The CDR3 loop spans 15 amino acids. The CDR3 nucleotides read TGTGCCAGCAGCTCATCGATGGGTGTAGTGGAAAAACTGTTTTTT. Translation gives CASSSSMGVVEKLFF.

In its sample, this clonotype was seen a few times. This chain links TRBV6-6 with TRBJ2-6; a possible D gene is TRBD2 (6 bases). Germline CDR1 is MNHNY and CDR2 is SVGAGI (reference sequence). V lost 2 bases to trimming and J lost 0 bases, with 11 bases between them. This CDR3 is built from 17 residues. This CDR3 is CASSYRGWVSGANVLTF. The CDR3 DNA reads TGTGCCAGCAGTTACCGGGGGTGGGTCTCTGGGGCCAACGTCCTGACTTTC.